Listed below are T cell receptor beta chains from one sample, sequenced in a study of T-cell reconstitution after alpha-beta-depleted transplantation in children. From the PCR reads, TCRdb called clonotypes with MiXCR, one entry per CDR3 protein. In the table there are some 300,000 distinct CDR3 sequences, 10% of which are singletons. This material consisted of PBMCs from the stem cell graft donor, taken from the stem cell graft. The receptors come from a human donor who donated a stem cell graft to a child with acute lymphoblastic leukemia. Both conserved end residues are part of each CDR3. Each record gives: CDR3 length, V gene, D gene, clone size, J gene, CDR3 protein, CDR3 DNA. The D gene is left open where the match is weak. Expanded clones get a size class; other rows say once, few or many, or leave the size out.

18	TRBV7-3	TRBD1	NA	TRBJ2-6	CASSYTGTGAAGANVLTF	TGTGCCAGCAGCTATACCGGGACAGGGGCGGCTGGGGCCAACGTCCTGACTTTC
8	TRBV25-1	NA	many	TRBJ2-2	CAPGELFF	TGTGCCCCCGGGGAGCTGTTTTTT
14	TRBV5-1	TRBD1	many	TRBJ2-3	CASSLTGITDTQYF	TGCGCCAGCAGCCTGACAGGGATTACAGATACGCAGTATTTT
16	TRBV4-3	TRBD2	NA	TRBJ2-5	CASSQDSGRARETQYF	TGCGCCAGCAGCCAAGATTCCGGGAGGGCCAGAGAGACCCAGTACTTC
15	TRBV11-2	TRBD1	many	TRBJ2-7	CASSFRNRGQGEQYF	TGTGCCAGCAGCTTCCGAAACAGGGGGCAGGGGGAGCAGTACTTC
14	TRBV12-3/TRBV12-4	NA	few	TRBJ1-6	CASSFGGGNSPLHF	TGTGCCAGCAGTTTCGGCGGCGGAAATTCACCCCTCCACTTT
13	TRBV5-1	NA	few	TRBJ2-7	CASSEEDGYEQYF	TGCGCCAGCAGCGAGGAGGACGGCTACGAGCAGTACTTC
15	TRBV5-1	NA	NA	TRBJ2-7	CASSSEVGGRDEQYF	TGCGCCAGCAGCTCTGAGGTGGGGGGCAGGGACGAGCAGTACTTC
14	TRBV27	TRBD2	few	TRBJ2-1	CASSREGLFNEQFF	TGTGCCAGCAGCAGGGAGGGCCTTTTCAATGAGCAGTTCTTC
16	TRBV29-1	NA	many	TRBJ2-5	CSVEAPDGPPGGTQYF	TGCAGCGTTGAAGCCCCTGACGGACCCCCCGGGGGGACCCAGTACTTC
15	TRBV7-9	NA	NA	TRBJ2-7	CASSSRATASYEQYF	TGTGCCAGCAGCTCTAGGGCGACAGCCTCCTACGAGCAGTACTTC
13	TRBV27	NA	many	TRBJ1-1	CASSFSGQFEAFF	TGTGCCAGCAGTTTTTCCGGACAGTTTGAAGCTTTCTTT
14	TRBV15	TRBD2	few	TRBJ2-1	CATSIIAGRNEQFF	TGTGCCACCAGCATAATAGCGGGAAGGAATGAGCAGTTCTTC
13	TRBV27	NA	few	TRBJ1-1	CASSWDGNTEAFF	TGTGCCAGCAGCTGGGACGGGAACACTGAAGCTTTCTTT
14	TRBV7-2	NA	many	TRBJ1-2	CASSPIMTNYGYTF	TGTGCCAGCAGTCCTATAATGACCAACTATGGCTACACCTTC
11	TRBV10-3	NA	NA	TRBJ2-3	CAITARDTQYF	TGTGCCATCACCGCGAGAGATACGCAGTATTTT
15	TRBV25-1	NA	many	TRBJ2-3	CASSDLLAQADTQYF	TGTGCCAGCAGTGATCTTCTAGCGCAAGCAGATACGCAGTATTTT
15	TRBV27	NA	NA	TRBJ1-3	CASSLTGTSGNTIYF	TGTGCCAGCAGTTTAACAGGGACCTCTGGAAACACCATATATTTT
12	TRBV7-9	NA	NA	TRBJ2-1	CASSEDRYEQFF	TGTGCCAGCAGCGAAGATAGGTATGAGCAGTTCTTC
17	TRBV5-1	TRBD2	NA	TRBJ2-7	CASSPAPIAGGSYEQYF	TGCGCCAGCAGCCCAGCCCCTATAGCGGGAGGGTCATACGAGCAGTACTTC
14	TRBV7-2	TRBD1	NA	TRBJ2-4	CASSLTGGWDIQYF	TGTGCCAGCAGCCTAACAGGGGGATGGGACATTCAGTACTTC
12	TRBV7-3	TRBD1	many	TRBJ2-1	CASTDRGNEQFF	TGTGCCAGCACCGACAGGGGGAATGAGCAGTTCTTC
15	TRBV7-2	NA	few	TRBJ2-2	CASSARLTVGGELFF	TGTGCCAGCAGCGCCCGTTTGACCGTCGGCGGGGAGCTGTTTTTT
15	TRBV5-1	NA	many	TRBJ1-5	CASSLGGSSNQPQHF	TGCGCCAGCAGCTTGGGTGGGTCTAGCAATCAGCCCCAGCATTTT
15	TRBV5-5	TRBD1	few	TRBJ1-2	CASSLRPDRDYGYTF	TGTGCCAGCAGCTTACGACCCGACAGGGACTATGGCTACACCTTC
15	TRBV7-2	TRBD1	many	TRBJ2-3	CASSLLGTGVDTQYF	TGTGCCAGCAGCTTATTAGGGACAGGGGTAGATACGCAGTATTTT
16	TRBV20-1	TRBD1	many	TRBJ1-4	CSARPRFGTGNEKLFF	TGCAGTGCTAGACCCCGTTTCGGGACAGGGAATGAAAAACTGTTTTTT
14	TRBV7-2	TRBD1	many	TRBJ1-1	CASSENRGRTEAFF	TGTGCCAGCAGCGAAAACAGGGGGAGAACTGAAGCTTTCTTT
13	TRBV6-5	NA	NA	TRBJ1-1	CASSPGGTPEAFF	TGTGCCAGCAGTCCGGGGGGAACCCCTGAAGCTTTCTTT
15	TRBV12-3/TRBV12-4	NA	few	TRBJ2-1	CASSAVDSSYNEQFF	TGTGCCAGCAGCGCCGTCGATAGCTCCTACAATGAGCAGTTCTTC
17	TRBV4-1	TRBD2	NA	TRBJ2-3	CASSLGRASGSTDTQYF	TGCGCCAGCAGCCTCGGGCGGGCTAGCGGTAGCACAGATACGCAGTATTTT
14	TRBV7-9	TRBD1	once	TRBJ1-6	CASSSGTGPSPLHF	TGTGCCAGCAGCTCCGGGACAGGGCCTTCACCCCTCCACTTT
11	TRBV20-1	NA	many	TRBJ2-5	CSARVSETQYF	TGCAGTGCTAGAGTTTCAGAGACCCAGTACTTC
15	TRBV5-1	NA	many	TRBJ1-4	CASSWNLGERGKLFF	TGCGCCAGCAGCTGGAACCTGGGGGAGCGGGGAAAACTGTTTTTT
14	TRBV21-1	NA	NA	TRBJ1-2	CASSKTHGGYGYTF	TGTGCCAGCAGCAAAACGCACGGGGGATATGGCTACACCTTC
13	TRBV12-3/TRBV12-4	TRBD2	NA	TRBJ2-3	CASSSTSGSTQYF	TGTGCCAGCAGTTCTACTAGCGGGAGTACGCAGTATTTT
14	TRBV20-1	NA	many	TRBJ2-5	CSARVGGSVETQYF	TGCAGTGCTAGAGTCGGGGGTTCGGTCGAGACCCAGTACTTC
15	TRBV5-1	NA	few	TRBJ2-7	CASTTGDGSVHEQYF	TGCGCCAGCACAACGGGCGACGGGAGCGTCCACGAGCAGTACTTC
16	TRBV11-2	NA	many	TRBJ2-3	CASTPFRQTRTDTQYF	TGTGCCAGCACACCCTTCCGTCAGACCCGCACAGATACGCAGTATTTT
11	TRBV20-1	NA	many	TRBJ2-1	CSVRRVNEQFF	TGCAGTGTTCGGCGGGTCAATGAGCAGTTCTTC
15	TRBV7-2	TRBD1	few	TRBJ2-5	CASSRQGAGQETQYF	TGTGCCAGCAGCCGACAGGGAGCTGGACAAGAGACCCAGTACTTC
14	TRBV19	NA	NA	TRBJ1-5	CASSRDDSNQPQHF	TGTGCCAGTAGCCGGGACGATAGCAATCAGCCCCAGCATTTT
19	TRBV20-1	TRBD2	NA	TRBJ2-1	CSATPQGGTSGRVYNEQFF	TGCAGTGCTACCCCACAGGGTGGGACTAGCGGGAGGGTCTACAATGAGCAGTTCTTC
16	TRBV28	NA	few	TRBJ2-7	CASSPLVRTPTYEQYF	TGTGCCAGCAGCCCCTTGGTACGTACACCCACCTACGAGCAGTACTTC
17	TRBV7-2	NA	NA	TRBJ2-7	CASSLAGLQIISYEQYF	TGTGCCAGCAGCTTAGCCGGGCTGCAGATTATCTCCTACGAGCAGTACTTC
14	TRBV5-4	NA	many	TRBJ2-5	CASSPGTDQETQYF	TGTGCCAGCAGCCCAGGGACGGATCAAGAGACCCAGTACTTC
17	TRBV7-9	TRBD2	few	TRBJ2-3	CASSLKGQGGPTDTQYF	TGTGCCAGCAGCTTAAAGGGGCAGGGAGGGCCCACAGATACGCAGTATTTT